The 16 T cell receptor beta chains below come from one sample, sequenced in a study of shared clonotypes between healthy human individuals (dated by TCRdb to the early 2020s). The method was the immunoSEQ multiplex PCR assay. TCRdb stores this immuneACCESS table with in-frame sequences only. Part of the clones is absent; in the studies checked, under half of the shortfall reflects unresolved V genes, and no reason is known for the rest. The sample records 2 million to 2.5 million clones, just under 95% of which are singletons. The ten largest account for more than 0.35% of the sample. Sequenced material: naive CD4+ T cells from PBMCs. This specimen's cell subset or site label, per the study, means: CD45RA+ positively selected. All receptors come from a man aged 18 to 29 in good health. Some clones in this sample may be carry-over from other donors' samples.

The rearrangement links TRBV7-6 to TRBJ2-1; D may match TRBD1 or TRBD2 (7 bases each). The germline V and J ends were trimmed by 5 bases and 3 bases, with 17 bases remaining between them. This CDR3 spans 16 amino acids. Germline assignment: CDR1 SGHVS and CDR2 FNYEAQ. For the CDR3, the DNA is TGTGCCAGCAGCCTAGAGGGGGCTAGCGGCTACAATGAGCAGTTCTTC. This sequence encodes CASSLEGASGYNEQFF.

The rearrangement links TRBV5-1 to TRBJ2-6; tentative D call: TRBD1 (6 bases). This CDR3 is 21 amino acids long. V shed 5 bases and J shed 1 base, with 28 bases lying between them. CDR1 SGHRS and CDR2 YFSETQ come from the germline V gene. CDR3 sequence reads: CASSRQGHRASLPSGANVLTF. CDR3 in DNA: TGCGCCAGCAGTCGCCAAGGTCACAGGGCCAGCTTACCATCTGGGGCCAACGTCCTGACTTTC.

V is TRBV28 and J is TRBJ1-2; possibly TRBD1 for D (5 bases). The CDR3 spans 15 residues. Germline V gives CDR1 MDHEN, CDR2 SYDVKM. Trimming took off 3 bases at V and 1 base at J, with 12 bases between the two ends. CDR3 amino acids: CASSLVGHYNYGYTF. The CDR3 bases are TGTGCCAGCAGTTTGGTAGGACATTATAACTATGGCTACACCTTC.

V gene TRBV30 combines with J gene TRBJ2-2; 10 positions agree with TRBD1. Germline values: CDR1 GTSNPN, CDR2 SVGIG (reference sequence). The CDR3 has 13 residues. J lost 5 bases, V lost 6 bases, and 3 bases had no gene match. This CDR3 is CACRDRGTGELFF. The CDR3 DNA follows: TGTGCCTGTAGGGACAGGGGTACCGGGGAGCTGTTTTTT.

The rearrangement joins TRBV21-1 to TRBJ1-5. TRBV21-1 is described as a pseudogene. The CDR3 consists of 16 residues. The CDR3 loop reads CASSKGLACSNQPQHF. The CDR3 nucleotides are TGTGCCAGCAGCAAAGGCTTGGCGTGCTCCAATCAGCCCCAGCATTTT.

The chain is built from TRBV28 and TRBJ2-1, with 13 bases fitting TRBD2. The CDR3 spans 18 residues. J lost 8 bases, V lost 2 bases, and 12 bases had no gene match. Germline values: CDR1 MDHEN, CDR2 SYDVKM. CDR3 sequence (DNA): TGTGCCAGCAGTTTAGAGGGACTAGCGGGATTAAATCGCCATGAGCAGTTCTTC. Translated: CASSLEGLAGLNRHEQFF.

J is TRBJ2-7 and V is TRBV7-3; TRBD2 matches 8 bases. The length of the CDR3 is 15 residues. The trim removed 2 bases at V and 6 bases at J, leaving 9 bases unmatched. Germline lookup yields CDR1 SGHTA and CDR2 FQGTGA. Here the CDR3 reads CASSLVSGSGLEQYF. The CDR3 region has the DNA TGTGCCAGCAGCTTAGTGAGCGGGAGCGGACTCGAGCAGTACTTC. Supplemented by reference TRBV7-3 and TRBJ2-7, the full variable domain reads GAGVSQTPSNKVTEKGKYVELRCDPISGHTALYWYRQSLGQGPEFLIYFQGTGAADDSGLPNDRFFAVRPEGSVSTLKIQRTERGDSAVYLCASSLVSGSGLEQYFGPGTRLTVT.

CDR3 DNA sequence: TGTGCCAGCAGTGAACCCCCGCAGGGCTCCTACGAGCAGTACTTC. It codes for CASSEPPQGSYEQYF. The chain couples TRBV6-1 to TRBJ2-7; D is possibly TRBD1 (5 bases). The germline gives CDR1 MNHNS, CDR2 SASEGT. CDR3 size: 15 residues. The V end lost 2 bases, the J end lost 0 bases, and 11 bases lay between the germline ends.

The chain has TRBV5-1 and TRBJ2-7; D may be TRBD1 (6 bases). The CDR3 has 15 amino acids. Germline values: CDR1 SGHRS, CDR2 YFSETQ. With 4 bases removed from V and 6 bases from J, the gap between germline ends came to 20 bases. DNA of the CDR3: TGCGCCAGCAGCCATGGGACACCATTAGTGGTCGAGCAGTACTTC. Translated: CASSHGTPLVVEQYF. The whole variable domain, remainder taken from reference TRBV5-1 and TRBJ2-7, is KAGVTQTPRYLIKTRGQQVTLSCSPISGHRSVSWYQQTPGQGLQFLFEYFSETQRNKGNFPGRFSGRQFSNSRSEMNVSTLELGDSALYLCASSHGTPLVVEQYFGPGTRLTVT.

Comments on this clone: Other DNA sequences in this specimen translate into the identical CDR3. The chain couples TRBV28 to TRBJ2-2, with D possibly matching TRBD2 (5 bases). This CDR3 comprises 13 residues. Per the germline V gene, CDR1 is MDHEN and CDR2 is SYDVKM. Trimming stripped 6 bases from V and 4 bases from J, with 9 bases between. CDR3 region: CASSLLGTGELFF. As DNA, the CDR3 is TGTGCCAGCAGCCTACTAGGCACCGGGGAGCTGTTTTTT.

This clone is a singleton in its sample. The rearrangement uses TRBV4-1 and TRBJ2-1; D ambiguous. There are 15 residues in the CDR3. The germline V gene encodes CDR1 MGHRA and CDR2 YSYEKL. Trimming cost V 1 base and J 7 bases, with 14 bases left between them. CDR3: CASSQGTEPQNEQFF. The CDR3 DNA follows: TGCGCCAGCAGCCAAGGGACGGAGCCGCAGAATGAGCAGTTCTTC.

CDR3 sequence: CASSRLAGSRYEQYF. In DNA, the CDR3 is TGTGCCAGCAGTCGACTAGCGGGGAGCCGTTACGAGCAGTACTTC. The rearrangement links TRBV27 to TRBJ2-7; TRBD2 matches at 11 bases. Germline lookup yields CDR1 MNHEY and CDR2 SMNVEV (reference sequence). Germline trimming cut 5 bases from V and 4 bases from J; bases unmatched to any gene: 7. The CDR3 spans 15 residues.

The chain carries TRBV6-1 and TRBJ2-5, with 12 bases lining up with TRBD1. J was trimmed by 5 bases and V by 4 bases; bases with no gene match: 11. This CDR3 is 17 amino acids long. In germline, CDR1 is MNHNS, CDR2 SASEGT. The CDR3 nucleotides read TGTGCCAGCAGTGTGGGGTGGGACAGGGGGCGCAGGGAGACCCAGTACTTC. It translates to CASSVGWDRGRRETQYF.

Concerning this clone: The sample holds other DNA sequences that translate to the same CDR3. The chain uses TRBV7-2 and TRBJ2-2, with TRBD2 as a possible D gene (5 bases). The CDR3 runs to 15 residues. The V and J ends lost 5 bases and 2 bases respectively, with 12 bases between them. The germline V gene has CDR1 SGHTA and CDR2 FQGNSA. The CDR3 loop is CASSLGGLNTGELFF. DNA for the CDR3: TGTGCCAGCAGCCTAGGCGGACTCAACACCGGGGAGCTGTTTTTT.

The chain's CDR3 is CASSPSPGLNNSPLHF. CDR3 nucleotide sequence: TGTGCCAGCAGCCCATCCCCGGGACTGAATAATTCACCCCTCCACTTT. This sequence joins TRBV4-2 and TRBJ1-6; a possible D gene is TRBD1 (5 bases). Germline-derived CDR1 and CDR2 are LGHNA and YNFKEQ. The CDR3 contains 16 residues. V lost 4 bases to trimming and J lost 5 bases, with 15 bases between them.

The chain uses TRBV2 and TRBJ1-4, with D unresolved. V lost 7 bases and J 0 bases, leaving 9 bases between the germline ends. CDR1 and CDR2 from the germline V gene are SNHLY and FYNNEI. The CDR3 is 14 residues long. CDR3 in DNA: TGTGCCAGCACCGGAAGCTCAACTAATGAAAAACTGTTTTTT. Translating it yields CASTGSSTNEKLFF.